A single sample gave rise to the 15 T cell receptor beta chains below, sequenced in a study of blood T cells in healthy people across ages (dated by TCRdb to 2015 to 2017). Receptors were amplified or captured by 5' RACE. Instrument on record: Illumina HiSeq 2500. A second PCR of about 7 to 12 cycles was performed with a sample-barcoded 5' primer and a J-beta primer mix. TCRdb reprocessed the public reads (quality trimming at Q25 with fastp, clone calling with MiXCR) and kept in-frame beta chains. Each CDR3 protein gets just one entry, which takes the most common genes and DNA from the rows behind it. The sample yields 910,000 or so distinct CDR3 sequences; roughly 51% were counted once. The ten largest clones represent around a fifth of the sample. The sequenced sample consisted of blood. The receptors were sampled from an older woman in good health.

This chain connects TRBV7-9 to TRBJ2-3, with 13 bases fitting TRBD2. With 6 bases clipped from V and 3 bases from J, the junction kept 6 bases outside the gene matches. Germline-derived CDR1 and CDR2 are SEHNR and FQNEAQ (reference sequence). The CDR3 is 16 amino acids. CDR3 nucleotides: TGTGCCAGCAGGGTAGGACTAGCGGGAGCGACAGATACGCAGTATTTT. This encodes CASRVGLAGATDTQYF. The entire variable domain, with the rest obtained from reference TRBV7-9 and TRBJ2-3, is as follows: DTGVSQNPRHKITKRGQNVTFRCDPISEHNRLYWYRQTLGQGPEFLTYFQNEAQLEKSRLLSDRFSAERPKGSFSTLEIQRTEQGDSAMYLCASRVGLAGATDTQYFGPGTRLTVL.

The chain has TRBV24-1 and TRBJ2-5; the match to TRBD2 covers 10 bases. V trimming: 10 bases; J trimming: 4 bases; junction bases outside the gene matches: 11. The CDR3 sequence is 15 residues long. Germline loops: CDR1 KGHDR, CDR2 SFDVKD. CDR3: CATAASGSRGETQYF. The CDR3, as DNA: TGTGCCACGGCCGCTAGCGGGAGTCGTGGAGAGACCCAGTACTTC.

The rearrangement uses TRBV28 and TRBJ2-1, with D possibly being TRBD1 or TRBD2 (5 bases each). The V gene's germline CDR1 is MDHEN and CDR2 SYDVKM. The CDR3 totals 16 residues. V was clipped by 1 base and J by 7 bases, with 17 bases between them. DNA for the CDR3: TGTGCCAGCAGTTTATCCCTGAAGTGGGACGGGAATGAGCAGTTCTTC. It codes for CASSLSLKWDGNEQFF. Full variable domain (missing parts from reference TRBV28 and TRBJ2-1): DVKVTQSSRYLVKRTGEKVFLECVQDMDHENMFWYRQDPGLGLRLIYFSYDVKMKEKGDIPEGYSVSREKKERFSLILESASTNQTSMYLCASSLSLKWDGNEQFFGPGTRLTVL.

V and J are TRBV2 and TRBJ1-2, with D maybe TRBD1 (6 bases). Germline V gives CDR1 SNHLY, CDR2 FYNNEI. The V and J ends lost 7 bases and 8 bases respectively, with 17 bases between them. This CDR3 is 13 amino acids long. The CDR3 is CASTIQGLEGYTF. The CDR3, as DNA: TGTGCCAGCACAATACAGGGTCTCGAGGGCTACACCTTC.

This chain connects TRBV7-2 to TRBJ2-5, with a tentative D call TRBD2 (6 bases). The CDR3 has 16 residues. Germline V gene data show CDR1 as SGHTA and CDR2 as FQGNSA. Trimming left V 4 bases short and J 2 bases short, with 17 bases between. The CDR3 sequence is CASSSLGRRGQETQYF. The DNA for the CDR3 is TGTGCCAGCAGCTCCCTGGGGAGGAGGGGACAAGAGACCCAGTACTTC.

The chain links TRBV6-2 or TRBV6-3 to TRBJ2-1, with TRBD2 matching over 8 bases. Germline V CDR1 and CDR2: MNHEY, SVGEGT. J was trimmed by 15 bases and V by 6 bases; bases with no gene match: 10. The CDR3 is 12 residues long. The CDR3 loop reads CASSGGVLVLFF. CDR3 nucleotide sequence: TGTGCCAGCAGCGGGGGGGTCCTTGTCTTGTTCTTC.

The gene calls are TRBV7-2 and TRBJ2-5; TRBD2 agrees at 8 bases. This CDR3 comprises 15 residues. Looked up from germline, CDR1 is SGHTA and CDR2 is FQGNSA. V lost 1 base, J lost 5 bases, and 6 bases stayed unmatched. CDR3 loop: CASSLVGLVAETQYF. The CDR3 coding sequence is TGTGCCAGCAGCTTAGTGGGACTAGTCGCTGAGACCCAGTACTTC.

The chain links TRBV12-3 or TRBV12-4 to TRBJ2-7, with D maybe TRBD2 (5 bases). V was shortened by 3 bases and J by 6 bases, with 12 bases between the two germline ends. The CDR3 contains 13 residues. The DNA of the CDR3 is TGTGCCAGCAGTTTGCCTCGGGGTCGCGAGCAGTACTTC. This codes for CASSLPRGREQYF.

The chain is built from TRBV20-1 and TRBJ2-7; 12 nucleotides agree with TRBD2. The CDR3 is 16 amino acids. The germline V gene encodes CDR1 DFQATT and CDR2 SNEGSKA (reference sequence). The ends lost 0 bases at V and 7 bases at J; junction bases unmatched: 10. This CDR3 is CSARDNRLAGASEQYF. In DNA, the CDR3 is TGCAGTGCTAGAGATAACCGACTAGCGGGAGCTAGTGAGCAGTACTTC.

The V gene is TRBV15, the J gene TRBJ2-7; perhaps TRBD2 as D (5 bases). Germline V gives CDR1 LNHNV, CDR2 YYDKDF (reference sequence). V was shortened by 1 base and J by 0 bases, with 7 bases between the two germline ends. The CDR3 runs 14 residues. CDR3 nucleotide sequence: TGTGCCACCAGCAGAGTTCGGGGCTCCTACGAGCAGTACTTC. Its translation is CATSRVRGSYEQYF.

The chain carries TRBV20-1 and TRBJ2-1, with TRBD1 matching over 9 bases. The closer fit of TRBJ2-7 to the DNA end suggests the J call may be wrong. Germline CDR1 is DFQATT and CDR2 is SNEGSKA (reference sequence). The CDR3 has 14 residues. CDR3 sequence reads: CSASSMTGGYEQYF. CDR3 coding DNA: TGCAGTGCTAGTTCTATGACAGGGGGCTACGAGCAGTACTTC.

This chain uses TRBV12-3 or TRBV12-4 with TRBJ2-1; TRBD2 might be the D (7 bases). The V end was cut by 5 bases, the J end by 7 bases, with 18 bases between. The CDR3 consists of 15 residues. The CDR3 loop reads CASSPRTSQGNEQFF. The CDR3 DNA reads TGTGCCAGCAGTCCTAGGACTAGTCAGGGGAATGAGCAGTTCTTC.

The rearrangement links TRBV4-1 to TRBJ1-2, with TRBD1 identical over 9 bases. In germline, CDR1 is MGHRA, CDR2 YSYEKL. V trimming: 0 bases; J trimming: 3 bases; junction bases outside the gene matches: 11. This CDR3 has 18 residues. CDR3 coding DNA: TGCGCCAGCAGCCAAGATTGGTTGGCGGGACAGGGAGACTATGGCTACACCTTC. It translates to CASSQDWLAGQGDYGYTF.

The CDR3 DNA follows: TGCGCCAGCAGCTTGGCTCCGACTAGTCAATTGGGTAAGACTAGGGACATTCAGTACTTC. This encodes CASSLAPTSQLGKTRDIQYF. This chain links TRBV5-1 with TRBJ2-4, with D tentatively TRBD2 (6 bases). This CDR3 region has 20 residues. The V gene's germline CDR1 is SGHRS and CDR2 YFSETQ. Trimming stripped 0 bases from V and 8 bases from J, with 30 bases between. Variable domain in full (rest from reference TRBV5-1 and TRBJ2-4): KAGVTQTPRYLIKTRGQQVTLSCSPISGHRSVSWYQQTPGQGLQFLFEYFSETQRNKGNFPGRFSGRQFSNSRSEMNVSTLELGDSALYLCASSLAPTSQLGKTRDIQYFGAGTRLSVL.

Note on this clonotype: A junction boundary mismatches the germline segment, possibly from a read error. J is TRBJ2-3 and V is TRBV20-1, with a tentative D call TRBD2 (6 bases). Germline loops: CDR1 DFQATT, CDR2 SNEGSKA (reference sequence). The CDR3 runs 17 residues. The CDR3 DNA reads TGCAGGGCTAGAGGGTTAGCGGAAGCCACACGGGTAGATACGCAGTATTTT. Its translation is CRARGLAEATRVDTQYF.